The 6 T cell receptor beta chains listed next were all sequenced from one sample in a study of immune evolution from preneoplasia to lung adenocarcinoma. Using immunoSEQ multiplex PCR, the repertoire was profiled, and TCRdb retains in-frame clones only, with some absent. Counted here are around 11,000 clones, 86% occurring once; the ten biggest clones make up around 3.5%. The specimen sequenced was FFPE invasive lung adenocarcinoma tissue. These receptors came from a person aged 65-85 years with invasive lung adenocarcinoma.

The chain carries TRBV4-1 and TRBJ2-5; the match to TRBD2 covers 12 bases. Germline CDR1 reads MGHRA; CDR2 reads YSYEKL. V dropped 1 base and J dropped 3; count of bases not matched to a gene: 6. CDR3 length equals 17 residues. The CDR3 nucleotides read TGCGCCAGCAGCCAAGCTTTCGGACTAGCGGGAAAAGAGACCCAGTACTTC. Amino acid sequence: CASSQAFGLAGKETQYF.

This clone was seen once. This sequence joins TRBV18 and TRBJ2-7; 12 bases fit TRBD2. After removal of 6 bases from V and 2 bases from J, the junction contained 8 bases not matched to a gene. The germline V gene has CDR1 KGHSH and CDR2 LQKENI. This CDR3 is 16 amino acids long. The CDR3 DNA is TGTGCCAGCTCTAGACAGACTAGCGGGAGCGCCTACGAGCAGTACTTC. It yields the protein CASSRQTSGSAYEQYF.

V gene TRBV6-6 combines with J gene TRBJ1-3, with a tentative D call TRBD1 (6 bases). Germline assignment: CDR1 MNHNY and CDR2 SVGAGI (reference sequence). V lost 4 bases to trimming and J lost 7 bases, with 17 bases between them. The CDR3 is made up of 15 amino acids. The CDR3 here is CASSSQGSNRNTIYF. The CDR3 DNA reads as TGTGCCAGCAGTTCACAGGGAAGTAATAGGAACACCATATATTTT.

The chain links TRBV28 to TRBJ2-7; D unresolved. Trimming took 8 bases from V and 1 from J, leaving 15 bases between them. Germline V gives CDR1 MDHEN, CDR2 SYDVKM. This CDR3 is built from 14 residues. CDR3 loop: CASLSQIGSYEQYF. In DNA, the CDR3 is TGTGCCAGCCTCAGCCAAATCGGTTCCTACGAGCAGTACTTC.

Turning to this clone: No conserved phenylalanine or tryptophan ends this CDR3, so it is likely a read error. No DNA is shown, since the ends of the CDR3 on it are uncertain; the CDR3 is the one TCRdb lists. The chain joins TRBV21-1 to TRBJ1-4. TRBV21-1 is described as a pseudogene. Including both end residues, the CDR3 is 9 amino acids long. The chain's CDR3 is CASSRSGQI.

The chain carries TRBV28 and TRBJ1-1, with a tentative D call TRBD1 (6 bases). The CDR3 is 13 amino acids. Trimming left V 3 bases short and J 7 bases short, with 12 bases between. Germline CDR1 MDHEN, CDR2 SYDVKM. CDR3 DNA: TGTGCCAGCAGTTTGGCAGGGGAGGATGAAGCTTTCTTT. Translation: CASSLAGEDEAFF. The whole variable domain, filled in from reference TRBV28 and TRBJ1-1, reads DVKVTQSSRYLVKRTGEKVFLECVQDMDHENMFWYRQDPGLGLRLIYFSYDVKMKEKGDIPEGYSVSREKKERFSLILESASTNQTSMYLCASSLAGEDEAFFGQGTRLTVV.